A selection of T cell receptor beta chains follows, all from one sample in a study of response to subunit inactivated influenza vaccine. TCRdb itself ran the RT-PCR reads through MiXCR, one entry per CDR3 protein. The sample contains over 750,000 distinct CDR3 sequences, around 20% of which appear only once. Sample: PBMCs from blood, taken more than 4 days after vaccination. These receptors originate from a man between 45 and 60 years old who received an inactivated influenza vaccine. Each CDR3 is given with its conserved first and last residue. D genes are given only for firm matches. Clone size is given for some rows only: seen once, a few or many times, or a class if the clone is expanded.

>-|-|TRBV12-3/TRBV12-4|TRBJ2-7
TGTGCCAGCACCTACGCGGCAGGTGGGCCCGATGAGCAGTACTTC
CASTYAAGGPDEQYF
>-|few|TRBV28|TRBJ1-1
TGTGCCAGCAGTCCCGACCCAGGTATGAACACTGAAGCTTTCTTT
CASSPDPGMNTEAFF
>-|-|TRBV7-6|TRBJ2-7
TGTGCCAGCAGCCCGGGGGGCTGGAGCTCCTACGAGCAGTACTTC
CASSPGGWSSYEQYF
>-|-|TRBV5-1|TRBJ2-7
TGCGCCAGCAGCTGGTCCGGGGCGAGCTACGAGCAGTACTTC
CASSWSGASYEQYF
>-|few|TRBV12-3/TRBV12-4|TRBJ1-1
TGTGCCAGCAGAAGAGCCGAGGGATTCGTCACTGAAGCTTTCTTT
CASRRAEGFVTEAFF
>-|few|TRBV29-1|TRBJ2-1
TGCAGCTTCCCTGGCCGGGGCCGTCACAATGAGCAGTTCTTC
CSFPGRGRHNEQFF
>TRBD1|few|TRBV7-4|TRBJ1-5
TGTGCCAGCAGCTTAGCGAGGCTCCCGGGACAGAAAAATCAGCCCCAGCATTTT
CASSLARLPGQKNQPQHF
>-|once|TRBV28|TRBJ2-7
TGTGCCAGCAGTTTAGTCCAGCCCTCCTCCCACGAGCAGTACTTC
CASSLVQPSSHEQYF
>-|-|TRBV7-9|TRBJ2-3
TGTGCCAGCAGCGACCGTCGACAAGCCGATACGCAGTATTTT
CASSDRRQADTQYF
>-|-|TRBV7-8|TRBJ1-6
TGTGCCAGCAGCTCACGACAGCGGAGCTCCTATAATTCACCCCTCCACTTT
CASSSRQRSSYNSPLHF
>-|-|TRBV10-3|TRBJ2-7
TGTGCCATCCGGGACATTTCCTACGAGCAGTACTTC
CAIRDISYEQYF
>TRBD1|many|TRBV5-1|TRBJ2-1
TGCGCCAGCAGAGATACAGGGGGGAGCTACAATGAGCAGTTCTTC
CASRDTGGSYNEQFF
>TRBD1|-|TRBV28|TRBJ2-3
TGTGCCAGCGCCTTAGGGACAGTGGGCACAGATACGCAGTATTTT
CASALGTVGTDTQYF
>-|-|TRBV29-1|TRBJ1-1
TGCAGCGTTATAGAGACGCTTGAAGCTTTCTTT
CSVIETLEAFF
>-|-|TRBV7-9|TRBJ2-7
TGTGCCACCGGGTCGGACGACGAGCAGTACTTC
CATGSDDEQYF
>TRBD1|few|TRBV5-1|TRBJ1-1
TGCGCCAGCAGCTTACAGGGGGCTGGTGGGACTGAAGCTTTCTTT
CASSLQGAGGTEAFF
>-|-|TRBV5-1|TRBJ2-7
TGCGCCAGCAGCTTGTTTATGGGACAACTCTACGAGCAGTACTTC
CASSLFMGQLYEQYF
>-|many|TRBV12-3/TRBV12-4|TRBJ2-6
TGTGCCAGCAGCTTAGGACGGTCCGGGGCCAACGTCCTGACTTTC
CASSLGRSGANVLTF
>-|few|TRBV20-1|TRBJ2-7
TGCAGTGCTAGAGAGGGGGCAGCAAAGCAGTACTTC
CSAREGAAKQYF
>-|many|TRBV18|TRBJ2-7
TGTGCCAGCTCACCACCGGGGGCGGCGTGGACGCAGTACTTC
CASSPPGAAWTQYF
>TRBD1|-|TRBV12-3/TRBV12-4|TRBJ1-4
TGTGCCAGCAGGATCGGGACAGGCCTTGCAACTAATGAAAAACTGTTTTTT
CASRIGTGLATNEKLFF
>-|-|TRBV4-3|TRBJ2-1
TGCGCCAGCAGCCAAGGGCTGGGACATATGAGCTCCTACAATGAGCAGTTCTTC
CASSQGLGHMSSYNEQFF
>-|few|TRBV3-1|TRBJ2-4
TGTGCCAGCAGCCAAGCTCTAGCCAAAAACATTCAGTACTTC
CASSQALAKNIQYF